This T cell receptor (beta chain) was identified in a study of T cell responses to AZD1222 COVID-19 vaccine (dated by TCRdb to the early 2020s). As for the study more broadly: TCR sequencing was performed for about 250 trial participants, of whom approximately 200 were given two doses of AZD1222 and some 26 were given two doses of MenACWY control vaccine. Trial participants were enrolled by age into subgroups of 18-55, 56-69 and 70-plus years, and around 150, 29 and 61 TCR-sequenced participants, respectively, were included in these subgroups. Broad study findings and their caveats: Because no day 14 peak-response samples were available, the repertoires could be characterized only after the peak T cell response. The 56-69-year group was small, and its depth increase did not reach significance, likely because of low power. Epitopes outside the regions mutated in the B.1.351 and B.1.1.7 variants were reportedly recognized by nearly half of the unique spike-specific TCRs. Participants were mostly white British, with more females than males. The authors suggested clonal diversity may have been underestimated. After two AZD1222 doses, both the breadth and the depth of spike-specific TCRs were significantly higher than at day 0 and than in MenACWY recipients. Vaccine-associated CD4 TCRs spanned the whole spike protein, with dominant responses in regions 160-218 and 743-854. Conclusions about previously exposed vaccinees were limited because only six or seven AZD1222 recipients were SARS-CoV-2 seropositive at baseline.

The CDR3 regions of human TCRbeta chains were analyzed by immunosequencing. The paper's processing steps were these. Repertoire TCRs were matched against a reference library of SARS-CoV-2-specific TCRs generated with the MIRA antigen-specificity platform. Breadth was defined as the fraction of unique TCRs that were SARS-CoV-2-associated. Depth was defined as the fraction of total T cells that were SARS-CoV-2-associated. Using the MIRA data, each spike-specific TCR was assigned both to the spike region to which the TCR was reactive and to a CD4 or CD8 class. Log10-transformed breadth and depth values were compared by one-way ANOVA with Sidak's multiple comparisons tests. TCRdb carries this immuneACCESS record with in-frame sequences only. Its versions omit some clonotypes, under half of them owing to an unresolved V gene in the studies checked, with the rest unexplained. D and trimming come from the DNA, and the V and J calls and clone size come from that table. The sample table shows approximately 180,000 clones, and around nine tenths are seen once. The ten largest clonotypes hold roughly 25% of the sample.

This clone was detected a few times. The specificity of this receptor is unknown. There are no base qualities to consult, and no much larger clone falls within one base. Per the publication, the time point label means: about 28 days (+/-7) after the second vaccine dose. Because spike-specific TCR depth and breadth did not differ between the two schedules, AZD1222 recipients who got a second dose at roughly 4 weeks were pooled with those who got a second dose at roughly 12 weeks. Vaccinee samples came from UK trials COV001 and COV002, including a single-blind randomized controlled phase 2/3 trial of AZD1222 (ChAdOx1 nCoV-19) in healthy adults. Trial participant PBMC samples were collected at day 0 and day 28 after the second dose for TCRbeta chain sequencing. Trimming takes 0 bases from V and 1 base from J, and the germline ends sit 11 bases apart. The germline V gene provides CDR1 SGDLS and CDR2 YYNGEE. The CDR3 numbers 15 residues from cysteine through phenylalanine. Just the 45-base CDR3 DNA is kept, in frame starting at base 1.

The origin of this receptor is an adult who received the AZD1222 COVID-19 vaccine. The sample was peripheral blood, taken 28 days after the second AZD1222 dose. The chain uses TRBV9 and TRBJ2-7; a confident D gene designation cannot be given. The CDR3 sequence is CASSVDSPPSYEQYF. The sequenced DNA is TGTGCCAGCAGCGTAGATAGCCCACCTTCCTACGAGCAGTACTTC.